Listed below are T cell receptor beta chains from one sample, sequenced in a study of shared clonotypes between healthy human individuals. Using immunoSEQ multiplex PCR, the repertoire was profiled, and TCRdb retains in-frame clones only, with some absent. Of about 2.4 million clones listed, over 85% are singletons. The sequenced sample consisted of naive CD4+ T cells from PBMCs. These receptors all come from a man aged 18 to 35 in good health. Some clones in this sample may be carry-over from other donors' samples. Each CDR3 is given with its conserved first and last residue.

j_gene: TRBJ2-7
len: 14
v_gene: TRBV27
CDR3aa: CASGRAGGYYEQYF

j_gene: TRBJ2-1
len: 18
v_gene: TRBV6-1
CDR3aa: CASSEVSRGTSGSNEQFF

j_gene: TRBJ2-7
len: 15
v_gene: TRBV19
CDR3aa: CASSADSALFYEQYF

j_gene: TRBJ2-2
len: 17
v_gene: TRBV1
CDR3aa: CTSSQEVRGPNTGELFF

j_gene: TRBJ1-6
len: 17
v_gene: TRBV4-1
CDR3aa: CASSQDRDRGSNSPLHF

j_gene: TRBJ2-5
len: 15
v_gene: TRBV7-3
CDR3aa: CAGSLRGGREETQYF

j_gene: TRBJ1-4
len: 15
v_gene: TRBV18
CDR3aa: CASSQSGRDNEKLFF

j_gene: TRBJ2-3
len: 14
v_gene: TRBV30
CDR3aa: CAWSRQGVTDTQYF

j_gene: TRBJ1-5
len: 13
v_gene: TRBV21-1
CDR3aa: CASSTPLGSPQHF

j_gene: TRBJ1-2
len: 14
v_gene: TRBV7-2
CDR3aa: CASSSYRDRYGYTF

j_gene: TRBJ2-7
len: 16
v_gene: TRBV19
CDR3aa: CASSIRVTRGPYEQYF

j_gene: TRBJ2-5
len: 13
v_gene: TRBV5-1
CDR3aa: CASSPDYGETQYF

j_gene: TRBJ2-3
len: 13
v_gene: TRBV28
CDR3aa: CASSSGMADTQYF

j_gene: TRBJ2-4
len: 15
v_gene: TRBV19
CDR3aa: CASSISGIAKNIQYF

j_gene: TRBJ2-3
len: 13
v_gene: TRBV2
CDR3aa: CASSDQGADTQYF

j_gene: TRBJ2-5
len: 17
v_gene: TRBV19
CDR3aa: CASSIRVSGRSGETQYF

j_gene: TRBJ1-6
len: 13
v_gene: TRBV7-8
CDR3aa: CASSYTGNSPLHF

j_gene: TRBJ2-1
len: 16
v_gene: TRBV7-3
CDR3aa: CASSLRREDSYNEQFF

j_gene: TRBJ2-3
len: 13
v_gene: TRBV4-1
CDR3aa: CASSQQGIVTQYF

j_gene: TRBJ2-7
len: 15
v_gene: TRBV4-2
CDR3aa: CASSQDQGARVEQYF

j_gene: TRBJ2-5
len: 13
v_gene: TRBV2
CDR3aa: CASSVFLQETQYF

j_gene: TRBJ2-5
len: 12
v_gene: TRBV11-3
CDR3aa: CASSLNTETQYF

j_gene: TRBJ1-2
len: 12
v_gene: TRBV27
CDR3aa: CASSHRGGGYTF

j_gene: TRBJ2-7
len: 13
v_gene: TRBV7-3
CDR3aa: CASSLRPSYEQYF

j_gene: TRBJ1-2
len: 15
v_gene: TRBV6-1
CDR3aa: CASSESGAVNYGYTF

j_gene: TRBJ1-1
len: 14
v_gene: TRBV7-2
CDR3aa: CASSLRTGNTEAFF

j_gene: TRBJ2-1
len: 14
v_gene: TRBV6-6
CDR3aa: CASTGLAGTYEQFF

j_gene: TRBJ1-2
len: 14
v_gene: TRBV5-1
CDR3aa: CASSLDAGNYGYTF

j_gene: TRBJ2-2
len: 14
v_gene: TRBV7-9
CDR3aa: CASSLAGGGGELFF

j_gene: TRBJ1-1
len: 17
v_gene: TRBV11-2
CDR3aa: CASSLARGYNRNTEAFF

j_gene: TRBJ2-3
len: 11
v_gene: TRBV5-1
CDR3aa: CASSLKDTQYF

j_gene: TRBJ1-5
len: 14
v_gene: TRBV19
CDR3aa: CASSPQTGHQPQHF

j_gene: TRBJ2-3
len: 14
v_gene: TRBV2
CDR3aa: CASSPAGTGDTQYF

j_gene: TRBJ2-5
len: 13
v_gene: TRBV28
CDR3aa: CATADRGLETQYF

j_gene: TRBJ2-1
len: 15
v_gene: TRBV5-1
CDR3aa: CASSLYSASYNEQFF

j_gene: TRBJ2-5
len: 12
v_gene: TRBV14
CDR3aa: CASGASGETQYF

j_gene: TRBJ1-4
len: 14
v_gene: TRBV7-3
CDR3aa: CASSLRQGGEKLFF

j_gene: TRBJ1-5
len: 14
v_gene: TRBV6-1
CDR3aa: CASSFTGTSQPQHF

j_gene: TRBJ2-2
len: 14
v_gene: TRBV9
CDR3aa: CASSVDRATGELFF

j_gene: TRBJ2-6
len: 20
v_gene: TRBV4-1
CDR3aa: CASSQNPGTAGATGANVLTF

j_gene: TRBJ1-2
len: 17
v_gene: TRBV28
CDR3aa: CAINEAGSGSANYGYTF

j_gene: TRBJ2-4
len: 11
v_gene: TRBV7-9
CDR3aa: CASSHSTRIHF

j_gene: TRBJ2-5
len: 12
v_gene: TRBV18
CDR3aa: CASATGTGGTYF

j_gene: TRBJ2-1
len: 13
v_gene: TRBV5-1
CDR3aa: CASGGQDYNEQFF

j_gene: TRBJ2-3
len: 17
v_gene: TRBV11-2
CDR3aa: CASSNRVGQLSADTQYF

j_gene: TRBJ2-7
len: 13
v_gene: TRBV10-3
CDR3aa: CAIRPDRDYEQYF

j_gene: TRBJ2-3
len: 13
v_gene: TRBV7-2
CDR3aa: CASRFQAGGTQYF

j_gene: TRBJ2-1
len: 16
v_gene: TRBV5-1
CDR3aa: CASSRRPLAGEDEQFF